The T cell receptor (beta chain) described here comes from a study of identical twins. As concerns this clonotype: Its antigen is unidentified.

TCRdb passed the 5' RACE reads through MiXCR, listing each CDR3 protein once. The repertoire has some 600,000 distinct CDR3 sequences, roughly 7.1% of them found once; the top ten carry approximately 1.5%. The CDR3 has 14 amino acids. The germline V gene has CDR1 SSHAT and CDR2 FNYEAQ (reference sequence). The junction had 3 bases not matched to a gene; V was cut back by 5 bases and J by 6 bases. Study-wide points: Fewer insertions marked abundant cord blood beta clonotypes; young adult naive trended weakly, memory not at all.

These data also featured in a second study, about yellow fever vaccine responses in identical twins.

This clonotype was sampled from a woman between 18 and 30 years old in good health. Source material: PBMCs. V and J are TRBV7-7 and TRBJ2-2; 10 positions match TRBD1. CDR3 residues: CASSPGTGAGELFF. The CDR3 nucleotides read TGTGCCAGCAGCCCGGGGACAGGGGCCGGGGAGCTGTTTTTT.